The 7 T cell receptor beta chains in this list originate from one sample, sequenced in a study of metastatic and nonmetastatic thyroid tumors. TCRdb re-called clones from the PCR reads using MiXCR. The data contain 12,000 or so clones, more than 25% of them singletons. No patient had received any treatment before thyroid surgery. The sample comprised adjacent normal tissue. The receptors were sampled from a male donor with papillary thyroid cancer or a benign thyroid nodule (not recorded which). Some clones in this sample may be carry-over from other donors' samples.

This chain connects TRBV2 to TRBJ1-3; D unresolved. V dropped 9 bases and J dropped 0 bases, with 12 bases sitting between them. The length of the CDR3 is 14 residues. CDR1 and CDR2 from the germline V gene are SNHLY and FYNNEI. The CDR3 loop reads CARNSEHSGNTIYF. The CDR3 DNA reads TGTGCCAGAAATTCAGAGCACTCTGGAAACACCATATATTTT.

The chain uses TRBV6-4 and TRBJ2-7, with D perhaps matching TRBD2 (6 bases). The V end lost 3 bases, the J end lost 2 bases, and 14 bases lay between the germline ends. The CDR3 runs to 15 residues. Germline values: CDR1 MRHNA, CDR2 SNTAGT. CDR3 region: CASSEGAGTPYEQYF. DNA for the CDR3: TGTGCCAGCAGTGAGGGTGCGGGAACACCCTACGAGCAGTACTTC.

This clone occurred a few times. The chain joins TRBV6-1 to TRBJ2-2, with 9 bases that match TRBD2. CDR3 length: 15 amino acids. Germline V gives CDR1 MNHNS, CDR2 SASEGT. V was pared by 3 bases and J by 1 base, with 0 bases of the junction left unmatched. This CDR3 reads CASSETSGNTGELFF. The CDR3 nucleotides read TGTGCCAGCAGTGAGACTAGCGGGAACACCGGGGAGCTGTTTTTT.

Concerning this clone: Germline is not matched at one junction end, which may reflect a read error. This rearrangement joins TRBV18 to TRBJ2-7; D is unresolved. The CDR3 is 13 residues long. The germline V gene has CDR1 KGHSH and CDR2 LQKENI. The CDR3: CASSPGTSYGQYF. In DNA, the CDR3 is TGTGCCAGCTCACCGGGAACCTCCTACGGGCAGTACTTC.

V and J are TRBV6-1 and TRBJ2-1; D unclear. This CDR3 comprises 12 residues. In germline, CDR1 is MNHNS, CDR2 SASEGT. V lost 3 bases and J 10 bases, leaving 10 bases between the germline ends. The CDR3 coding sequence is TGTGCCAGCAGTGATCAGGTTGGAGAGCAGTTCTTC. Encoded protein: CASSDQVGEQFF.

The chain combines TRBV6-2 or TRBV6-3 with TRBJ1-2; possible D gene TRBD1, 5 bases. V was cut by 5 bases and J by 4 bases, with 11 bases left in between. The CDR3 covers 13 residues. Looked up from germline, CDR1 is MNHEY and CDR2 is SVGEGT. Here the CDR3 DNA reads TGTGCCAGCAGTCTCCGGGACGGCTATGGCTACACCTTC. Amino acid sequence: CASSLRDGYGYTF.

This clone showed up just a few times. The chain is built from TRBV6-1 and TRBJ1-4; TRBD1 matches at 7 bases. CDR1 is MNHNS and CDR2 is SASEGT in the germline V gene. V lost 6 bases and J lost 3; bases outside the gene matches: 4. The CDR3 covers 14 residues. CDR3 residues: CASRGDRANEKLFF. The CDR3 nucleotides read TGTGCCAGCAGGGGAGACAGGGCTAATGAAAAACTGTTTTTT.